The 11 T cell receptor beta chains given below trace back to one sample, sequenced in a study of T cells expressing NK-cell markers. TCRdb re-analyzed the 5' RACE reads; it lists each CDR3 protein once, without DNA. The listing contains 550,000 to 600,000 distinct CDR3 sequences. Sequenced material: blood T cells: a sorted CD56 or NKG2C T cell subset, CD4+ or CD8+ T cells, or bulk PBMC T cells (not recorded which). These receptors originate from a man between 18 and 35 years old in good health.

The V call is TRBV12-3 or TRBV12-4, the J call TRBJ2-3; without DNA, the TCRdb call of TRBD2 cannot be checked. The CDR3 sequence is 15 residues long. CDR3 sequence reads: CASRGIAAGADTQYF.

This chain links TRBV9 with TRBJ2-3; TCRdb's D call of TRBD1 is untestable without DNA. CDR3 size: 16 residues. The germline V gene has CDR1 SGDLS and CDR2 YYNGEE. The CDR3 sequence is CASVLGAGGSTDTQYF.

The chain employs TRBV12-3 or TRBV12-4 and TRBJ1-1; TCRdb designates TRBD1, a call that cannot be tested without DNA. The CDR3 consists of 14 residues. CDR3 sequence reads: CASRVGGSTTEAFF.

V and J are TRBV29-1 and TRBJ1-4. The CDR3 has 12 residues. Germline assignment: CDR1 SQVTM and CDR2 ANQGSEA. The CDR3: CSALSTSEKLFF.

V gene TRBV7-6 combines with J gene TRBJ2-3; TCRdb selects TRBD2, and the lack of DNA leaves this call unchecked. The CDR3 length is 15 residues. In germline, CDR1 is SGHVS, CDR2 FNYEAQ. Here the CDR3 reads CASSLGTSDGDTQYF.

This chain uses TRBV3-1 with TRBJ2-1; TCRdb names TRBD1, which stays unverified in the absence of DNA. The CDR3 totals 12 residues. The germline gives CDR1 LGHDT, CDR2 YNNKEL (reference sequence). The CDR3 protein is CASSQRGHRTFF.

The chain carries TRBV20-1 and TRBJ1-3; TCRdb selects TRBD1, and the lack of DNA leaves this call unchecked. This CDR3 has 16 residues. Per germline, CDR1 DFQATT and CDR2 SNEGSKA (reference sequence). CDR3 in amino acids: CSARDTGVRAGNTIYF.

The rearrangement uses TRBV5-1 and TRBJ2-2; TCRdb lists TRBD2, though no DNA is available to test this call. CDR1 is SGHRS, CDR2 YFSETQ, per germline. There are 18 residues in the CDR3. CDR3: CASSWSLANAKDTGELFF.

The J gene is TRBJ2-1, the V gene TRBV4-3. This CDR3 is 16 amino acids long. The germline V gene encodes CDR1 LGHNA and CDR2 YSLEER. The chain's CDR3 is CASSQDWRESYNEQFF.

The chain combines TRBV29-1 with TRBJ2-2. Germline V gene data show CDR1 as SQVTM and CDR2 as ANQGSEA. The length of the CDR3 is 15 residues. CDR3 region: CSVEVDDRSKGELFF.

This chain's CDR3 is CASTMRTGGSTDTQYF. The genes are TRBV4-1 and TRBJ2-3; TCRdb's D gene call, TRBD1, goes unchecked for lack of DNA. The CDR3 is made up of 16 amino acids. Per germline, CDR1 MGHRA and CDR2 YSYEKL.